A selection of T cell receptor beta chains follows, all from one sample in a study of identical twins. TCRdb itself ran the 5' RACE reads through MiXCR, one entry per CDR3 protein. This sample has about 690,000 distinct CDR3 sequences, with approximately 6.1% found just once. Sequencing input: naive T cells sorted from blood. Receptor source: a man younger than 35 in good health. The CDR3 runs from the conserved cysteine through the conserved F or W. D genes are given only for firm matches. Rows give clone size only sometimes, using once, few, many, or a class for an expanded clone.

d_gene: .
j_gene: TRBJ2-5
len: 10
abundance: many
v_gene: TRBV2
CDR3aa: CASLQETQYF
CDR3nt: TGTGCCAGCCTCCAAGAGACCCAGTACTTC

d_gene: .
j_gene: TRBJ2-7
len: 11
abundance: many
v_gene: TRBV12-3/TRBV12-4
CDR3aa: CASGKKPGHFF
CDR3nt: TGTGCCAGCGGAAAAAAACCGGGACACTTTTTC

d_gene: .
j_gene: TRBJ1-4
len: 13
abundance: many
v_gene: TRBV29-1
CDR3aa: CSAEAQGNEKLFF
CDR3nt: TGCAGCGCCGAGGCCCAGGGGAACGAAAAACTGTTTTTT

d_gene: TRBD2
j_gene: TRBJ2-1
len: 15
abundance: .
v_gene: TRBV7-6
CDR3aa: CASSPGTSLYNEQFF
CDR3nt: TGTGCCAGCAGCCCTGGGACTAGCCTATACAATGAACAGTTCTTC

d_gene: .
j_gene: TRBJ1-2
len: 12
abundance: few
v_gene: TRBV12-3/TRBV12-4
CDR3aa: CASSPDTYGYTF
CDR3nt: TGTGCCAGCAGCCCGGACACGTATGGCTACACCTTC

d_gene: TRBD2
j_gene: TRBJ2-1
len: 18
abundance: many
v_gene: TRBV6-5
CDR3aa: CASSYRLAGGRSQSEQFF
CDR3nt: TGTGCCAGCAGTTACCGACTAGCGGGAGGACGATCACAATCTGAGCAGTTCTTC

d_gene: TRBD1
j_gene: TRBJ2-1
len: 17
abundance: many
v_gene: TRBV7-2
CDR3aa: CASSSPDRVRSDNEQFF
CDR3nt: TGTGCCAGCAGCTCCCCGGACAGGGTTCGGTCGGACAATGAGCAGTTCTTC

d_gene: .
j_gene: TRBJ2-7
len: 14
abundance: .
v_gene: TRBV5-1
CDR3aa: CASSLVGTVYEQYF
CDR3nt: TGCGCCAGCAGCTTGGTTGGGACGGTCTACGAGCAGTACTTC

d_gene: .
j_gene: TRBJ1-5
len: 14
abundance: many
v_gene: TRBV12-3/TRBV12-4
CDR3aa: CASSFRDSNQPQHF
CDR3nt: TGTGCCAGCAGTTTCCGGGACAGCAATCAGCCCCAGCATTTT

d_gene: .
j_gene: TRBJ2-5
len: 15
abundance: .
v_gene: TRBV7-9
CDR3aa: CASSPRRAKQETQYF
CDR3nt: TGTGCCAGCAGCCCACGAAGGGCTAAACAAGAGACCCAGTACTTC

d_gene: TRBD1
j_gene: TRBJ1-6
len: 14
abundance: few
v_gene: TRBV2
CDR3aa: CASSEQGENSPLHF
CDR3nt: TGTGCCAGCAGTGAACAGGGGGAGAATTCACCCCTCCACTTT

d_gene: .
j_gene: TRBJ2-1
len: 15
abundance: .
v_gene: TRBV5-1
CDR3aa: CASSSAGLSYNEQFF
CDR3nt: TGCGCCAGCAGCTCTGCGGGACTGAGCTACAATGAGCAGTTCTTC

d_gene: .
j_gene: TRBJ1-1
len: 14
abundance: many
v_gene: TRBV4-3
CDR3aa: CASSQGYGGTEAFF
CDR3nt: TGCGCCAGCAGCCAAGGTTACGGGGGGACTGAAGCTTTCTTT

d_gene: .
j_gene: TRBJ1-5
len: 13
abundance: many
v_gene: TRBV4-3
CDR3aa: CASSQEGHQPQHF
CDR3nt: TGCGCCAGCAGCCAAGAAGGGCATCAGCCCCAGCATTTT

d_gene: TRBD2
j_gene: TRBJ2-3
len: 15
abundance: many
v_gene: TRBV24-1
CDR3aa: CATSETSGNTDTQYF
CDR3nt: TGTGCCACCAGTGAAACTAGCGGAAACACAGATACGCAGTATTTT

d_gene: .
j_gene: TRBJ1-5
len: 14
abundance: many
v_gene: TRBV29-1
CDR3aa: CSASEGLGNQPQHF
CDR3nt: TGCAGCGCATCGGAGGGTTTGGGCAATCAGCCCCAGCATTTT

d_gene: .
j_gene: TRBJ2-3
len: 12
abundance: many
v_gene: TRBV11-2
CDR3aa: CATTTSANTQYF
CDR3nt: TGTGCCACCACGACCTCGGCAAATACGCAGTATTTT

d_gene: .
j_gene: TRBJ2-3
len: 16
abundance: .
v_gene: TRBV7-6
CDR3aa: CASSSQGRLGTDTQYF
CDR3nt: TGTGCCAGCAGCTCCCAAGGGAGACTAGGTACAGATACGCAGTATTTT

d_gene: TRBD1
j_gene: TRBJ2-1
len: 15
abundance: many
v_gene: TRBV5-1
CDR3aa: CASSGVAGGYNEQFF
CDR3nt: TGCGCCAGCAGCGGGGTGGCAGGGGGATACAATGAGCAGTTCTTC

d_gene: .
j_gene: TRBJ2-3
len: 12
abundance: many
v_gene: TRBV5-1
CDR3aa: CASSLQTDTQYF
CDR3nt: TGCGCCAGCAGCTTACAGACAGATACGCAGTATTTT

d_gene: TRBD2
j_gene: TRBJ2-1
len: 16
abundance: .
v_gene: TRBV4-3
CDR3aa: CASSQDALAGYNEQFF
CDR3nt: TGCGCCAGCAGCCAAGATGCCCTAGCGGGATACAATGAGCAGTTCTTC

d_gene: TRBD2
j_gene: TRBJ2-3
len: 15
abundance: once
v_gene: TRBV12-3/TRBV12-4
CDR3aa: CARSLTSGKGDTQYF
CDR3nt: TGTGCCAGAAGTTTGACTAGCGGGAAGGGAGATACGCAGTATTTT

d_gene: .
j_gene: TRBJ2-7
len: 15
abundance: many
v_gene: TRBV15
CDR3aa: CATSRDGTLTHEQYF
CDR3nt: TGTGCCACCAGCAGAGATGGGACTCTCACCCACGAGCAGTACTTC

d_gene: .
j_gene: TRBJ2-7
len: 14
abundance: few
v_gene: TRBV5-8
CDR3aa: CASSFQGKWYEQYF
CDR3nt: TGTGCCAGCAGCTTTCAGGGGAAGTGGTACGAGCAGTACTTC

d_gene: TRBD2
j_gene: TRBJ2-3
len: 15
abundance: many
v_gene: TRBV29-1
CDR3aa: CSARPPSGMADTQYF
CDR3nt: TGCAGCGCCCGCCCCCCTAGCGGGATGGCAGATACGCAGTATTTT

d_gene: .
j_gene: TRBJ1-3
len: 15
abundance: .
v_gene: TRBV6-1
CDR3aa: CASSRQQSSGNTIYF
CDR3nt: TGTGCCAGCAGTAGACAGCAGAGCTCTGGAAACACCATATATTTT

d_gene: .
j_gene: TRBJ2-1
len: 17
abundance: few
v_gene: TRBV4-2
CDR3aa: CASSPQEAVNSYNEQFF
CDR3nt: TGTGCCAGCAGCCCACAGGAGGCGGTAAACTCCTACAATGAGCAGTTCTTC

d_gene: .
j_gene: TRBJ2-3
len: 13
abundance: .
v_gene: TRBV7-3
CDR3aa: CASSSGASDTQYF
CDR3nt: TGTGCCAGCAGCTCCGGGGCCTCTGATACGCAGTATTTT

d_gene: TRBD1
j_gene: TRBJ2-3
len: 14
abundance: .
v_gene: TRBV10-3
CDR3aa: CATSDRASTDTQYF
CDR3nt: TGTGCCACATCGGACAGGGCTAGCACAGATACGCAGTATTTT

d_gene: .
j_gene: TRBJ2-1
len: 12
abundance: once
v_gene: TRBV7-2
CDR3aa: CASSLDGGMQFF
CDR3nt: TGTGCCAGCAGCTTAGACGGGGGTATGCAGTTCTTC

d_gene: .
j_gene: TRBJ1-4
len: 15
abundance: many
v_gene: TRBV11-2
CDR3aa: CASCQGRRTNEKLFF
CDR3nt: TGTGCCAGCTGTCAAGGGAGGAGGACAAATGAAAAACTGTTTTTT

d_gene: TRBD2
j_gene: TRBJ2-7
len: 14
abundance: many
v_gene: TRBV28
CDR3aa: CASSPGGSNYEQYF
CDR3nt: TGTGCCAGTTCCCCCGGCGGGAGTAACTACGAGCAGTACTTC